The present TCR beta chain was sequenced within a study of Graves' ophthalmopathy and Graves' hyperthyroidism. This clonotype was detected many times. The authors amplified TCR beta CDR3 regions, and they did so from RNA transcripts for repertoire sequencing. HTBI-primed RT-PCR formed the first round, and a multiplex PCR formed the second. One entry per CDR3 protein results from TCRdb running MiXCR on the multiplex PCR reads. The data contain 360,000 or so distinct CDR3 sequences, around 16% of them singletons. From germline, CDR1 is SQVTM and CDR2 ANQGSEA. This CDR3 has 16 amino acids. With 6 bases clipped from V and 0 bases from J, the junction kept 12 bases outside the gene matches.

This TCR was sampled from a woman aged 18-29 years with Graves' ophthalmopathy. The chain employs TRBV29-1 and TRBJ2-7, with 9 nucleotides matching TRBD1. The sequencing sample was made of peripheral blood. The CDR3 reads CSVRRGQGYSSYEQYF. The DNA of the CDR3 is TGCAGCGTCCGGCGGGGACAGGGTTATAGCTCCTACGAGCAGTACTTC.